The 23 T cell receptor beta chains in this list originate from one sample, sequenced in a study of blood T cell repertoires in COVID-19. The table came from immunoSEQ multiplex PCR; TCRdb's copy has only in-frame clones and leaves some out. This sample has just over 250,000 clones, with 88% found just once. Sequenced: peripheral blood. The receptors were gathered from a woman aged 70-85 years with COVID-19, enrolled during active disease.

The chain links TRBV5-1 to TRBJ2-7; 7 nucleotides align to TRBD2. The CDR3 extends over 14 amino acids. The germline CDR1 and CDR2 sequences are SGHRS and YFSETQ. J gave up 3 bases and V 4 bases, and 7 bases lay outside the gene matches. The CDR3 DNA sequence: TGCGCCAGCAGCCCTAGCGGAATAGACTACGAGCAGTACTTC. Its translation: CASSPSGIDYEQYF. The full variable domain, its missing parts supplied by reference TRBV5-1 and TRBJ2-7, is KAGVTQTPRYLIKTRGQQVTLSCSPISGHRSVSWYQQTPGQGLQFLFEYFSETQRNKGNFPGRFSGRQFSNSRSEMNVSTLELGDSALYLCASSPSGIDYEQYFGPGTRLTVT.

V is TRBV5-1 and J is TRBJ1-4; no firm D call. The germline V gene has CDR1 SGHRS and CDR2 YFSETQ. The CDR3 covers 14 residues. Trimming removed 2 bases from V and 5 bases from J, with 10 bases in between. The CDR3 nucleotides read TGCGCCAGCAGCTTAGCGGGCCGGAATGAAAAACTGTTTTTT. Translated: CASSLAGRNEKLFF.

The J gene is TRBJ2-3, the V gene TRBV9, with 11 bases lining up with TRBD2. CDR3 length: 16 amino acids. The trim removed 0 bases at V and 9 bases at J, leaving 9 bases unmatched. Germline CDR1 SGDLS, CDR2 YYNGEE. The CDR3 spells CASSVDLLAGGQTQYF. The CDR3 coding sequence is TGTGCCAGCAGCGTAGATCTTCTAGCGGGAGGCCAGACGCAGTATTTT.

V usage is TRBV3-1 (or the pseudogene TRBV3-2) and J usage is TRBJ1-2; 8 bases line up with TRBD1. This CDR3 contains 15 residues. With 4 bases clipped from V and 0 bases from J, the junction kept 4 bases outside the gene matches. Germline CDR1 and CDR2: LGHDT and YNNKEL (reference sequence). For the CDR3, the DNA is TGTGCCAGCAGCCTAGGACAGGGCGCTAACTATGGCTACACCTTC. Protein sequence: CASSLGQGANYGYTF.

This clone was detected once. The V gene is TRBV7-3, the J gene TRBJ2-7; 12 bases agree with TRBD2. The germline V gene encodes CDR1 SGHTA and CDR2 FQGTGA. J was trimmed by 0 bases and V by 4 bases; bases with no gene match: 16. The length of the CDR3 is 20 residues. The CDR3, as DNA: TGTGCCAGCAGCTCTTCGACTAGCGGGAGCTTTCAAGTGAGCTCCTACGAGCAGTACTTC. Translation gives CASSSSTSGSFQVSSYEQYF.

This chain uses TRBV13 with TRBJ2-3, with D possibly being TRBD2 (6 bases). Germline loops: CDR1 PRHDT, CDR2 FYEKMQ (reference sequence). Deletions cut 5 bases from V and 3 bases from J, with 21 bases between. CDR3 length: 17 amino acids. CDR3 nucleotides: TGTGCCAGCAGCCTCCGCCGAGGGCGGGATTCTACAGATACGCAGTATTTT. This encodes CASSLRRGRDSTDTQYF.

The V and J genes are TRBV6-1 and TRBJ2-5, with D perhaps TRBD2 (5 bases). The CDR3 loop spans 14 amino acids. Germline V gene sequence: CDR1 MNHNS, CDR2 SASEGT. V lost 2 bases to trimming and J lost 5 bases, with 12 bases between them. In DNA, the CDR3 is TGTGCCAGCAGTGAACAGAGGGTACGTGAGACCCAGTACTTC. Its protein product is CASSEQRVRETQYF.

The chain employs TRBV19 and TRBJ2-5; TRBD1 is a possible D gene (6 bases). Germline loops: CDR1 LNHDA, CDR2 SQIVND (reference sequence). Trimming removed 5 bases from V and 5 bases from J, with 18 bases in between. The CDR3 spans 15 residues. The CDR3 loop is CASSPQSQGQETQYF. DNA for the CDR3: TGTGCCAGTAGTCCCCAATCACAGGGTCAGGAGACCCAGTACTTC.

V is TRBV5-5 and J is TRBJ1-6; D is perhaps TRBD1 (5 bases). V gave up 0 bases and J gave up 2 bases, with 9 bases separating them. This CDR3 contains 16 residues. Germline CDR1 SGHKS, CDR2 YYEKEE (reference sequence). The DNA of the CDR3 is TGTGCCAGCAGCTTGGAGGGGAGGCCCTATAATTCACCCCTCCACTTT. It codes for CASSLEGRPYNSPLHF.

This chain connects TRBV6-5 to TRBJ2-5, with a possible D match to TRBD2 (6 bases). Germline CDR1 MNHEY, CDR2 SVGAGI. The CDR3 runs 15 residues. Trimming removed 3 bases from V and 2 bases from J, with 13 bases in between. The CDR3 DNA reads as TGTGCCAGCAGTTATTTTGCGGGACTTCAAGAGACCCAGTACTTC. Translated, it gives CASSYFAGLQETQYF.

This clone turned up a few times. The chain carries TRBV11-3 and TRBJ2-5; 11 nucleotides agree with TRBD2. The V gene end was trimmed by 6 bases and the J gene end by 7 bases; junction bases not matched to a gene: 10. This CDR3 contains 15 residues. The germline CDR1 and CDR2 sequences are SGHNT and YENEEA. The CDR3 sequence is CASSSGLADLLTQYF. For the CDR3, the DNA is TGTGCCAGCAGTTCGGGACTAGCGGATTTATTGACCCAGTACTTC.

The genes are TRBV6-1 and TRBJ2-1; D perhaps matches TRBD2 (5 bases). Looked up from germline, CDR1 is MNHNS and CDR2 is SASEGT. The CDR3 consists of 16 residues. The V and J ends lost 0 bases and 6 bases respectively, with 15 bases between them. DNA for the CDR3: TGTGCCAGCAGTGAAGCAGGTAGGCTAGCTAGCAATGAGCAGTTCTTC. Translating gives CASSEAGRLASNEQFF.

The chain carries TRBV21-1 and TRBJ1-4. TRBV21-1 constitutes a pseudogene. The length of the CDR3 is 17 residues. CDR3 in DNA: TGTGCCAGCAGCAAAGTGTCTTGGTCGGGGGGTCATGAAAAACTGTTTTTT. It yields the protein CASSKVSWSGGHEKLFF.

V usage is TRBV27 and J usage is TRBJ2-1; TRBD1 matches at 10 bases. The V gene end was trimmed by 4 bases and the J gene end by 4 bases; junction bases not matched to a gene: 7. CDR3 length equals 16 residues. The germline CDR1 and CDR2 sequences are MNHEY and SMNVEV (reference sequence). The DNA of the CDR3 is TGTGCCAGCAGTTCCCTCCGGACAGGGGGATACAATGAGCAGTTCTTC. Translation gives CASSSLRTGGYNEQFF.

V gene TRBV10-3 combines with J gene TRBJ2-2, with 8 bases lining up with TRBD1. The V and J ends lost 6 bases and 3 bases, in that order; junction bases with no gene match: 6. Germline values: CDR1 ENHRY, CDR2 SYGVKD. The CDR3 totals 15 residues. CDR3 protein: CAIRAGTGDTGELFF. The CDR3 DNA is TGTGCCATCAGAGCCGGGACAGGAGACACCGGGGAGCTGTTTTTT.

The chain has TRBV5-1 and TRBJ1-4; no clear D gene. Germline loops: CDR1 SGHRS, CDR2 YFSETQ. V was trimmed by 2 bases and J by 2 bases, leaving 7 bases between them. The CDR3 spans 14 residues. The CDR3 nucleotides read TGCGCCAGCAGCTTCGATAGCACTAATGAAAAACTGTTTTTT. This codes for CASSFDSTNEKLFF. The entire variable domain, with the rest obtained from reference TRBV5-1 and TRBJ1-4, is as follows: KAGVTQTPRYLIKTRGQQVTLSCSPISGHRSVSWYQQTPGQGLQFLFEYFSETQRNKGNFPGRFSGRQFSNSRSEMNVSTLELGDSALYLCASSFDSTNEKLFFGSGTQLSVL.

J is TRBJ1-1 and V is TRBV5-1, with TRBD1 as a possible D gene (5 bases). The germline V gene has CDR1 SGHRS and CDR2 YFSETQ. The CDR3 loop spans 15 amino acids. V lost 1 base and J 0 bases, leaving 10 bases between the germline ends. The CDR3 nucleotides read TGCGCCAGCAGCTTGTACGCGGGGCTGAACACTGAAGCTTTCTTT. Protein product: CASSLYAGLNTEAFF.

The chain combines TRBV5-8 with TRBJ1-4; D unclear. CDR3 length: 14 amino acids. V was pared by 1 base and J by 0 bases, with 4 bases between. Germline V gives CDR1 SGHTS, CDR2 YDEGEE. The CDR3 reads CASSLYSTNEKLFF. The CDR3 bases are TGTGCCAGCAGCTTGTACTCAACTAATGAAAAACTGTTTTTT.

V is TRBV5-4 and J is TRBJ2-1; 9 bases are shared with TRBD1. Germline V gene sequence: CDR1 SGHNT, CDR2 YYREEE (reference sequence). V lost 4 bases, J lost 4 bases, and 6 bases stayed unmatched. The CDR3 loop spans 15 amino acids. The CDR3 DNA reads TGTGCCAGCAGCCCTGGGACAGGGCCATACAATGAGCAGTTCTTC. This gives the protein CASSPGTGPYNEQFF.

This sequence joins TRBV9 and TRBJ1-1; perhaps TRBD1 as D (5 bases). V lost 3 bases, J lost 10 bases, and 13 bases lay in between. This CDR3 contains 12 residues. Germline V gene lookup returns CDR1 SGDLS and CDR2 YYNGEE. CDR3 protein: CASSGQHVGAFF. In nucleotides, the CDR3 is TGTGCCAGCAGCGGACAGCATGTTGGAGCTTTCTTT.

This clone was seen only once. The CDR3 DNA reads as TGTGCCAGCAGCCAAGGTGGACTCCGGACTTCCTACGAGCAGTACTTC. Its translation: CASSQGGLRTSYEQYF. The chain couples TRBV3-1 (or the pseudogene TRBV3-2) to TRBJ2-7, with D possibly being TRBD2 (5 bases). CDR1 is LGHDT, CDR2 YNNKEL, per germline (reference sequence). This CDR3 region has 16 residues. Trimming removed 1 base at V and 1 base at J, with 14 bases between.

The V call is TRBV6-1, the J call TRBJ2-7, with 13 nucleotides matching TRBD2. The CDR3 length is 15 residues. Germline assignment: CDR1 MNHNS and CDR2 SASEGT. J gave up 2 bases and V 3 bases, and 1 base lay outside the gene matches. CDR3 bases: TGTGCCAGCAGTGAGGGACTAGCGGGAACCTACGAGCAGTACTTC. The encoded protein is CASSEGLAGTYEQYF.

The rearrangement joins TRBV24-1 to TRBJ2-2; 13 nucleotides line up with TRBD2. Germline V CDR1 and CDR2: KGHDR, SFDVKD. This CDR3 comprises 17 residues. V trimming: 8 bases; J trimming: 4 bases; junction bases outside the gene matches: 9. CDR3 in amino acids: CATTEQLAGGSTGELFF. The CDR3 nucleotides are TGTGCCACCACAGAACAACTAGCGGGAGGGAGCACCGGGGAGCTGTTTTTT.